The 23 T cell receptor beta chains below were found in one sample sequenced in a study of early T cells in non-severe SARS-CoV-2 infection. TCRdb reanalysed the 5' RACE reads using MiXCR and keeps one entry per CDR3 protein. Of 95,000 to 100,000 distinct CDR3 sequences listed, approximately 11% are singletons. The sequenced material came from whole blood. The receptors shown here come from an adult who was a healthcare worker with PCR-confirmed SARS-CoV-2 infection or an uninfected control (not recorded which).

This clonotype was counted at least ten times. CDR3 residues: CASSMTTGNYGYTF. CDR3 nucleotides: TGTGCCAGCAGCATGACGACAGGGAACTATGGCTACACCTTC. This chain links TRBV7-3 with TRBJ1-2; 7 bases are a match to TRBD1. From germline, CDR1 is SGHTA and CDR2 FQGTGA. Unmatched junction bases numbered 5, after V lost 5 bases and J lost 2 bases. This CDR3 spans 14 amino acids.

The chain links TRBV19 to TRBJ1-5, with 11 nucleotides matching TRBD1. The CDR3 runs 16 residues. The ends lost 3 bases at V and 3 bases at J; junction bases unmatched: 4. The germline gives CDR1 LNHDA, CDR2 SQIVND (reference sequence). The CDR3 loop reads CASSIIGQGANQPQHF. The CDR3 DNA sequence: TGTGCCAGTAGTATTATAGGACAGGGGGCCAATCAGCCCCAGCATTTT.

Only a few counts were recorded for this clonotype. V usage is TRBV20-1 and J usage is TRBJ2-7; TRBD2 matches at 7 bases. The CDR3 consists of 15 residues. V shed 2 bases and J 0 bases; nucleotides not matched to a gene: 7. CDR1 and CDR2 from the germline V gene are DFQATT and SNEGSKA (reference sequence). CDR3 nucleotide sequence: TGCAGTGCTAGAAGCCTAGCGGTGAGCTCCTACGAGCAGTACTTC. Its protein is CSARSLAVSSYEQYF.

The chain employs TRBV7-3 and TRBJ2-3, with TRBD2 matching over 13 bases. Per germline, CDR1 SGHTA and CDR2 FQGTGA. V lost 5 bases to trimming and J lost 1 base; unmatched junction nucleotides: 9. This CDR3 comprises 18 residues. CDR3 DNA sequence: TGTGCCAGCAGCGGCGGGACTAGCGGGGACGCACGCACAGATACGCAGTATTTT. This translates into CASSGGTSGDARTDTQYF.

For this clonotype: A much bigger clone sits one base away, suggesting this may be a read error. The chain links TRBV24-1 to TRBJ2-1; D call uncertain. CDR1 is KGHDR and CDR2 is SFDVKD in the germline V gene. The CDR3 length is 12 residues. This CDR3 is CAASDWANEQFF. In nucleotides, the CDR3 is TGTGCCGCCAGTGACTGGGCCAATGAGCAGTTCTTC.

This clonotype was picked up a small number of times. This chain connects TRBV6-5 to TRBJ2-3, with 7 bases that match TRBD1. J lost 4 bases, V lost 6 bases, and 4 bases had no gene match. This CDR3 region has 13 residues. Per the germline V gene, CDR1 is MNHEY and CDR2 is SVGAGI. CDR3: CASRPTGADTQYF. Written as DNA, the CDR3 is TGTGCCAGCAGACCAACAGGGGCAGATACGCAGTATTTT.

This clonotype was detected a few times. The chain uses TRBV7-8 and TRBJ1-1; D unclear. V was clipped by 5 bases and J by 1 base, with 17 bases between them. Germline CDR1 is SGHVS and CDR2 is FQNEAQ. The length of the CDR3 is 16 residues. CDR3 amino acids: CASSGTGKLANTEAFF. Here the CDR3 DNA reads TGTGCCAGCAGCGGTACGGGGAAGCTGGCGAACACTGAAGCTTTCTTT.

With respect to this clonotype: Because it lacks the conserved phenylalanine or tryptophan at the end, this CDR3 is likely a read error. The chain links TRBV2 to TRBJ2-1; D is uncertain. In germline, CDR1 is SNHLY, CDR2 FYNNEI. This CDR3 comprises 15 residues. V was clipped by 3 bases and J by 0 bases, with 9 bases between them. The CDR3: CASSEWASSYNEQFS. CDR3 nucleotide sequence: TGTGCCAGCAGTGAGTGGGCAAGCTCCTACAATGAGCAGTTCTCC.

This clonotype appeared a few times. CDR3 in amino acids: CASSAWTENEKLFF. As DNA, the CDR3 is TGTGCCAGCAGTGCGTGGACGGAGAATGAAAAACTGTTTTTT. The rearrangement uses TRBV6-1 and TRBJ1-4; D gene ambiguous. CDR3 length: 14 amino acids. V lost 4 bases, J lost 5 bases, and 11 bases lay in between. Germline CDR1 and CDR2: MNHNS and SASEGT.

This clonotype has ten or more counts. The chain recombines TRBV6-6 with TRBJ2-2; D gene uncertain. Looked up from germline, CDR1 is MNHNY and CDR2 is SVGAGI (reference sequence). This CDR3 has 13 amino acids. V was shortened by 2 bases and J by 5 bases, with 6 bases between the two germline ends. The CDR3 bases are TGTGCCAGCAGTTACGTTGGGACCGGGGAGCTGTTTTTT. This encodes CASSYVGTGELFF.

V usage is TRBV4-1 and J usage is TRBJ1-4; D is uncertain. CDR1 and CDR2 from the germline V gene are MGHRA and YSYEKL. V was clipped by 2 bases and J by 0 bases, with 7 bases between them. The CDR3 has 15 residues. CDR3 bases: TGCGCCAGCAGCCAAAGATCGGCAACTAATGAAAAACTGTTTTTT. Amino acids: CASSQRSATNEKLFF.

This clonotype was seen at least ten times. The gene calls are TRBV27 and TRBJ2-1; weak D call: TRBD1 (5 bases). Trimming removed 2 bases from V and 8 bases from J, with 22 bases in between. The germline V gene has CDR1 MNHEY and CDR2 SMNVEV (reference sequence). There are 17 residues in the CDR3. The CDR3 region has the DNA TGTGCCAGCAGTTTAGGGCCCAGGACATCCTACAACTATGAGCAGTTCTTC. It specifies CASSLGPRTSYNYEQFF.

Only a few counts were recorded for this clonotype. This chain uses TRBV5-6 with TRBJ2-2; D gene unclear. V was pared by 1 base and J by 7 bases, with 2 bases between. Germline V gene sequence: CDR1 SGHDT, CDR2 YYEEEE. This CDR3 region has 11 residues. The CDR3 loop is CASSLFGELFF. For the CDR3, the DNA is TGTGCCAGCAGCTTGTTCGGGGAGCTGTTTTTT. The variable domain in full, with the rest retrieved from reference TRBV5-6 and TRBJ2-2, is DAGVTQSPTHLIKTRGQQVTLRCSPKSGHDTVSWYQQALGQGPQFIFQYYEEEERQRGNFPDRFSGHQFPNYSSELNVNALLLGDSALYLCASSLFGELFFGEGSRLTVL.

This clonotype was counted between two and nine times. The J gene is TRBJ2-3, the V gene TRBV3-1; 8 bases are shared with TRBD1. Germline CDR1 and CDR2: LGHDT and YNNKEL (reference sequence). This CDR3 has 12 amino acids. The J segment lost 9 bases and the V segment lost 3 bases, leaving 2 bases of the junction unmatched. The CDR3 is CASSHRQGTQYF. The CDR3 region has the DNA TGTGCCAGCAGCCATAGACAGGGGACGCAGTATTTT.

This clonotype appeared many times. The chain has TRBV7-9 and TRBJ2-7; D is unresolved. CDR1 SEHNR and CDR2 FQNEAQ come from the germline V gene (reference sequence). V was clipped by 1 base and J by 0 bases, with 7 bases between them. The CDR3 covers 14 residues. CDR3 bases: TGTGCCAGCAGCTTAGACCGGAGCTCCTACGAGCAGTACTTC. This encodes CASSLDRSSYEQYF.

This clonotype was counted a single time. The DNA of the CDR3 is TGTGCCAGCAGTGAGGGTGCGCAATACGAGCAGTACTTC. Translating it yields CASSEGAQYEQYF. This chain uses TRBV2 with TRBJ2-7; unclear D gene. The germline V gene encodes CDR1 SNHLY and CDR2 FYNNEI. The ends were cut back, 3 bases at V and 4 bases at J, with 10 bases in the middle. CDR3 size: 13 residues.

This chain joins TRBV29-1 and TRBJ2-5, with D perhaps matching TRBD2 (5 bases). CDR1 is SQVTM, CDR2 ANQGSEA, per germline. The CDR3 contains 11 residues. Deletions cut 4 bases from V and 7 bases from J, with 10 bases between. CDR3 DNA: TGCAGCGTTGTGGGTGCGGGGACCCAGTACTTC. Encoded protein: CSVVGAGTQYF.

This clonotype occurred many times. Written as DNA, the CDR3 is TGTGCCAGCAGCTTATCCCGGAGTGCCGGGGCTGGCTACACCTTC. It translates to CASSLSRSAGAGYTF. The chain links TRBV7-6 to TRBJ1-2; a weak D match, TRBD1 (5 bases). The CDR3 extends over 15 amino acids. Germline lookup yields CDR1 SGHVS and CDR2 FNYEAQ. Trimming took off 2 bases at V and 7 bases at J, with 17 bases between the two ends.

The CDR3 nucleotides are TGTGCCAGCAGTTCGACAGCAACTGAAGCTTTCTTT. Residues: CASSSTATEAFF. This chain uses TRBV12-3 or TRBV12-4 with TRBJ1-1; possibly TRBD1 for D (5 bases). V was cut by 4 bases and J by 5 bases, with 8 bases left in between. The CDR3 runs to 12 residues.

This chain joins TRBV7-9 and TRBJ1-1; the D is unclear. The CDR3 contains 13 residues. Trimming shortened V by 5 bases and J by 1 base, and 8 bases separated the two germline ends. The germline CDR1 and CDR2 sequences are SEHNR and FQNEAQ (reference sequence). CDR3 sequence (DNA): TGTGCCAGCAGCGCAGACTGGAACACTGAAGCTTTCTTT. It yields the protein CASSADWNTEAFF.

This clonotype was detected ten times or more. The V and J genes are TRBV5-1 and TRBJ2-5; TRBD2 is a possible D gene (7 bases). CDR3 length: 13 residues. Germline V gene data show CDR1 as SGHRS and CDR2 as YFSETQ. Trimming shortened V by 5 bases and J by 4 bases, and 12 bases separated the two germline ends. The CDR3 coding sequence is TGCGCCAGCAGAGAGGGGGGGCGAGAGACCCAGTACTTC. It yields the protein CASREGGRETQYF.

CDR3 nucleotides: TGCAGCGCGTCCGGGACTAGCGGAATCAATGAGCAGTTCTTC. The encoded protein is CSASGTSGINEQFF. The chain carries TRBV29-1 and TRBJ2-1; 11 nucleotides agree with TRBD2. The V gene end was trimmed by 7 bases and the J gene end by 6 bases; junction bases not matched to a gene: 8. The CDR3 sequence is 14 residues long. Germline CDR1 is SQVTM and CDR2 is ANQGSEA.

The chain uses TRBV7-2 and TRBJ1-3; D gene ambiguous. Germline CDR1 reads SGHTA; CDR2 reads FQGNSA. Trimming took off 3 bases at V and 2 bases at J, with 11 bases between the two ends. This CDR3 is built from 15 residues. The CDR3 DNA reads TGTGCCAGCAGCTTCCCTAGGCAAGCTGGAAACACCATATATTTT. Protein: CASSFPRQAGNTIYF.